Listed below are T cell receptor beta chains from one sample, sequenced in a study of blood T cell repertoires in COVID-19. TCRdb keeps only in-frame clones here, not all; method: immunoSEQ multiplex PCR. The repertoire holds about 150,000 clones, with more than 80% as singletons. The sequenced sample was peripheral blood. Every receptor here comes from a man aged 18-30 years with COVID-19, enrolled during active disease. Each CDR3 is given with its conserved first and last residue. D genes are given only for firm matches. Rows give clone size only sometimes, using once, few, many, or a class for an expanded clone.

>.|TRBV7-2|TRBD2|TRBJ2-7
TGTGCCAGCAGCCTAATGCCGGGACTAGTCTACGAGCAGTACTTC
CASSLMPGLVYEQYF
>.|TRBV5-4|.|TRBJ2-1
TGTGCCAGCAGCCCCCAGGCCAATGAGCAGTTCTTC
CASSPQANEQFF
>.|TRBV6-2/TRBV6-3|TRBD1|TRBJ1-1
TGTGCCAGCAGTTACAAGGACAGGCAAGGCGCTTTCTTT
CASSYKDRQGAFF
>.|TRBV20-1|.|TRBJ2-5
TGCAGTGCCAAACAAGTGGAGACCCAGTACTTC
CSAKQVETQYF
>.|TRBV3-1/TRBV3-2|TRBD2|TRBJ2-3
TGTGCCAGCAGCCCCCGACTAGCGGGAGGGATGGGTGCAGATACGCAGTATTTT
CASSPRLAGGMGADTQYF
>.|TRBV4-1|TRBD1|TRBJ2-7
TGCGCCAGCAGCCATTCCGGGACAGGGGGCAGCGAGCAGTACTTC
CASSHSGTGGSEQYF
>.|TRBV7-9|.|TRBJ1-6
TGTGCCAGCAGCTATCTAACAGGGCCCCTCCACTTT
CASSYLTGPLHF
>.|TRBV11-2|TRBD1|TRBJ1-2
TGTGCCAGCAGCTTATTTCGGACAGGGTCCTATGGCTACACCTTC
CASSLFRTGSYGYTF
>once|TRBV4-3|TRBD2|TRBJ2-7
TGCGCCAGCAGCCAAGAGACTAGCGGGAGCGCATACGAGCAGTACTTC
CASSQETSGSAYEQYF
>.|TRBV4-1|.|TRBJ1-2
TGCGCCAGCAGGGACAGCTATGGCTACACCTTC
CASRDSYGYTF
>.|TRBV11-3|.|TRBJ2-4
TGTGCCAGCAGCTCGGGGGTCGGGCGGGACATTCAGTACTTC
CASSSGVGRDIQYF
>.|TRBV19|TRBD1|TRBJ2-1
TGTGCCAGTAGTAAAAATCCGGGACAGTACAATGAGCAGTTCTTC
CASSKNPGQYNEQFF
>.|TRBV6-4|.|TRBJ2-7
TGTGCCAGCATTAGCGGCTCCTACGAGCAGTACTTC
CASISGSYEQYF
>once|TRBV3-1/TRBV3-2|TRBD2|TRBJ2-7
TGTGCCAGCAGCCGTGGGACTAGCGGGAGTTCCTACGAGCAGTACTTC
CASSRGTSGSSYEQYF
>.|TRBV7-2|TRBD2|TRBJ2-7
TGTGCCAGCAGCTTAGAGGGGACTAGCGCAATAAAGGGGCAGTACTTC
CASSLEGTSAIKGQYF
>once|TRBV6-1|TRBD2|TRBJ2-1
TGTGCCAGCAGTGAAGCAGAGACTAGCGTGAAGTTCTTC
CASSEAETSVKFF
>.|TRBV7-9|TRBD1|TRBJ2-7
TGTGCCAGCAGCCCTATACTGGGACAGGGGGGATACGAGCAGTACTTC
CASSPILGQGGYEQYF
>.|TRBV11-2|.|TRBJ1-1
TGTGCCAGCAGCTTAGATCGGGGGTCCACTGAAGCTTTCTTT
CASSLDRGSTEAFF
>.|TRBV7-6|.|TRBJ1-3
TGTGCCAGCAGCTTAGCGCCAGGGTCCTCTGGAAACACCATATATTTT
CASSLAPGSSGNTIYF
>medium-sized|TRBV2|.|TRBJ2-7
TGTGCCAGCAGTGCGGGATCCGAGCAGTACTTC
CASSAGSEQYF
>.|TRBV6-1|TRBD1|TRBJ2-6
TGTGCCAGCAGTGAAAGGTCCGGACAGGGGGCGGTTGGGGCCAACGTCCTGACTTTC
CASSERSGQGAVGANVLTF
>.|TRBV5-5|.|TRBJ1-2
TGTGCCAGCAGCTCGGACAGAGACTATGGCTACACCTTC
CASSSDRDYGYTF
>few|TRBV7-9|TRBD1|TRBJ2-7
TGTGCCAGCAGCCGGGACAGGGCCTCCTACGAGCAGTACTTC
CASSRDRASYEQYF
>once|TRBV7-2|TRBD1|TRBJ2-5
TGTGCCAGCAGCCCGGACAGGACAGAGACCCAGTACTTC
CASSPDRTETQYF
>.|TRBV6-2/TRBV6-3|.|TRBJ2-7
TGTGCCAGCAGTGATCGGGGGGCCCTCTTCTACGAGCAGTACTTC
CASSDRGALFYEQYF
>.|TRBV7-6|TRBD1|TRBJ2-7
TGTGCCAGCAGCTTAGGGATGAACAGGGGGCGCGACGAGCAGTACTTC
CASSLGMNRGRDEQYF
>.|TRBV19|.|TRBJ1-2
TGTGCCAGCGGCGGGGGGCGTGGCTACACCTTC
CASGGGRGYTF
>.|TRBV10-1|.|TRBJ2-3
TGCGCCAGCAGTGAGTCGCAGAGCACAGATACGCAGTATTTT
CASSESQSTDTQYF
>.|TRBV9|.|TRBJ2-3
TGTGCCAGCAGCGTCGGTGTTGTCGAGCACAGCACAGATACGCAGTATTTT
CASSVGVVEHSTDTQYF
>.|TRBV27|.|TRBJ2-2
TGTGCCAGCAGTTTCAGCGGCGGGGAGCTGTTTTTT
CASSFSGGELFF
>once|TRBV29-1|TRBD2|TRBJ2-1
TGCAGCGTTGATGAGTGGAGGGGAGGGCCTTACAATGAGCAGTTCTTC
CSVDEWRGGPYNEQFF
>few|TRBV7-2|.|TRBJ2-7
TGTGCCAGCAGCTTCGTCCACGAGCAGTACTTC
CASSFVHEQYF